The 26 T cell receptor beta chains in this list originate from one sample, sequenced in a study of tumor and adjacent non-tumor tissue in lung cancer. No cell sorting was done before RNA was extracted from the tissue. TCRbeta libraries were built with three rounds of nested PCR, modified from ARM-PCR. MiXCR, run by TCRdb on the multiplex PCR reads, gives a single entry per CDR3 protein. This table has some 200,000 distinct CDR3 sequences, roughly 70% appearing once. The sequenced sample consisted of lung tumor tissue. All receptors derive from a man between 60 and 70 years old with non-small cell lung cancer.

V is TRBV2 and J is TRBJ2-1; D gene uncertain. V dropped 8 bases and J dropped 13 bases, with 12 bases sitting between them. CDR1 is SNHLY, CDR2 FYNNEI, per germline. The CDR3 has 10 amino acids. Here the CDR3 reads CASRGGSQFF. The CDR3 region has the DNA TGTGCCAGCCGTGGTGGAAGCCAGTTCTTC.

Regarding this clonotype: A read error is likely, as this CDR3 ends without the conserved phenylalanine or tryptophan. This chain links TRBV6-9 with TRBJ2-7; D unclear. This CDR3 has 13 residues. CDR1 is MNHGY and CDR2 is SVAAGI in the germline V gene. Written as DNA, the CDR3 is TGTGTCAGTAGACCGCGCTCCTCGTACGAGCAGTACTAC. Translated, it gives CVSRPRSSYEQYY.

On this clonotype: A much bigger clone sits one base away, suggesting this may be a read error. V gene TRBV12-3 or TRBV12-4 combines with J gene TRBJ1-1; no definite D call. V dropped 8 bases and J dropped 1 base, with 14 bases sitting between them. The CDR3 is made up of 14 amino acids. The CDR3 DNA follows: TGTGCCAGCGGTTACGATGGGGAGAACACTGAAGCTTTCTTT. This encodes CASGYDGENTEAFF.

Details on this clonotype: An end of the junction does not agree with germline; a read error may underlie this. The V and J genes are TRBV20-1 and TRBJ2-1, with D possibly TRBD2 on 6 matching bases. CDR3 size: 15 residues. In germline, CDR1 is DFQATT, CDR2 SNEGSKA (reference sequence). CDR3 in amino acids: CSGKPRTRTNNVQFF. CDR3 DNA sequence: TGCAGTGGTAAACCTAGGACAAGGACTAACAATGTGCAGTTCTTC.

About this clonotype: At one end the junction does not follow the germline gene, possibly because of a read error. The chain links TRBV6-2 or TRBV6-3 to TRBJ2-6; no clear D. The CDR3 loop spans 15 amino acids. Germline values: CDR1 MNHEY, CDR2 SVGEGT. The CDR3 sequence is CASRKTNSRANVLTF. The CDR3 DNA sequence: TGTGCCAGCAGAAAGACAAACTCTAGGGCCAACGTCCTGACTTTC.

This chain uses TRBV5-5 with TRBJ1-1; D is perhaps TRBD1 (6 bases). Germline CDR1 SGHKS, CDR2 YYEKEE (reference sequence). The CDR3 contains 14 residues. The V end lost 4 bases, the J end lost 0 bases, and 10 bases lay between the germline ends. The CDR3 here is CASSVWTVNTEAFF. CDR3 sequence (DNA): TGTGCCAGCAGCGTCTGGACAGTGAACACTGAAGCTTTCTTT.

The CDR3 sequence is CASSVAWTSGYNEQFF. Written as DNA, the CDR3 is TGTGCCAGCAGTGTAGCCTGGACTAGCGGTTACAATGAGCAGTTCTTC. This chain joins TRBV11-1 and TRBJ2-1, with 10 bases fitting TRBD2. After removal of 6 bases from V and 4 bases from J, the junction contained 9 bases not matched to a gene. The CDR3 consists of 16 residues. The germline V gene has CDR1 SGHAT and CDR2 FQDESV (reference sequence).

In the case of this clonotype: Because the CDR3 is missing its conserved closing phenylalanine or tryptophan, this is likely a read error. The chain links TRBV6-5 to TRBJ1-6; the D is unclear. The V end lost 0 bases, the J end lost 5 bases, and 8 bases lay between the germline ends. CDR3 length: 15 residues. Germline CDR1 reads MNHEY; CDR2 reads SVGAGI. The CDR3 is CASSYSTLDNSPLHY. In DNA, the CDR3 is TGTGCCAGCAGTTACTCGACCTTAGATAATTCACCCCTCCACTAT.

Concerning this clonotype: Germline is not matched at one junction end, which may reflect a read error. The chain employs TRBV4-1 and TRBJ1-4; D is possibly TRBD1 (6 bases). Looked up from germline, CDR1 is MGHRA and CDR2 is YSYEKL. The CDR3 extends over 15 amino acids. This chain's CDR3 is CASSESDGRGEKLYF. CDR3 in DNA: TGCGCCAGCAGCGAATCGGATGGCAGGGGTGAAAAACTGTATTTT.

This CDR3 is CVNSLQGANYGYTF. As DNA, the CDR3 is TGTGTCAACAGCTTACAGGGAGCGAACTATGGCTACACCTTC. The rearrangement uses TRBV11-2 and TRBJ1-2; maybe TRBD1 (6 bases). The CDR3 contains 14 residues. The germline V gene has CDR1 SGHAT and CDR2 FQNNGV.

About this clonotype: A read error may explain this, as a much larger clone is one base away. The CDR3 is CASRLDINSPLHF. CDR3 nucleotide sequence: TGTGCCAGCAGATTGGACATAAATTCACCCCTCCACTTT. The chain recombines TRBV11-2 with TRBJ1-6, with D possibly being TRBD1 (5 bases). The CDR3 has 13 amino acids. Trimming removed 6 bases from V and 7 bases from J, with 10 bases in between. Germline lookup yields CDR1 SGHAT and CDR2 FQNNGV. The full variable domain, in which reference TRBV11-2 and TRBJ1-6 provide the parts outside the CDR3, is EAGVAQSPRYKIIEKRQSVAFWCNPISGHATLYWYQQILGQGPKLLIQFQNNGVVDDSQLPKDRFSAERLKGVDSTLKIQPAKLEDSAVYLCASRLDINSPLHFGNGTRLTVT.

The sample holds a few counts of this clonotype. This chain joins TRBV6-2 or TRBV6-3 and TRBJ2-3; TRBD1 matches 8 bases. CDR1 and CDR2 from the germline V gene are MNHEY and SVGEGT. This CDR3 region has 14 residues. V dropped 4 bases and J dropped 3; count of bases not matched to a gene: 3. The CDR3 DNA reads as TGTGCCAGCAGTTCCGGACAGGGAACAGATACGCAGTATTTT. Translating it yields CASSSGQGTDTQYF.

A word on this clonotype: The junction does not match germline at one end; this may be a read error. The chain joins TRBV11-2 to TRBJ2-2; perhaps D is TRBD1 or TRBD2 (5 bases each). This CDR3 is built from 14 residues. Germline V lookup: CDR1 SGHAT, CDR2 FQNNGV. CDR3: CARSFGTNTGKLFF. DNA of the CDR3: TGTGCCAGAAGCTTTGGGACGAACACCGGGAAGCTGTTTTTT.

Concerning this clonotype: A read error may account for a junction end that differs from germline. As DNA, the CDR3 is TGTGCCTGCAGAAATCGGCTAGCGGGAGATACGCAGTATTTT. It specifies CACRNRLAGDTQYF. The rearrangement uses TRBV5-4 and TRBJ2-3, with 8 bases matching TRBD2. The germline V gene encodes CDR1 SGHNT and CDR2 YYREEE (reference sequence). The CDR3 runs to 14 residues.

The CDR3 coding sequence is TGCAGTGCTAGAGACCCCATCCGGGCGCTGAAGACCCAGTACTTC. It encodes CSARDPIRALKTQYF. V gene TRBV20-1 combines with J gene TRBJ2-5; no clear D. This CDR3 has 15 amino acids. Germline loops: CDR1 DFQATT, CDR2 SNEGSKA (reference sequence). With 0 bases removed from V and 6 bases from J, the gap between germline ends came to 17 bases.

With respect to this clonotype: At one boundary the junction diverges from the germline segment, which might be a read error. The chain couples TRBV29-1 to TRBJ2-2, with D tentatively TRBD2 (5 bases). CDR3 size: 12 residues. Looked up from germline, CDR1 is SQVTM and CDR2 is ANQGSEA. CDR3 bases: TGCAGCATTCAGACTCCCACCGGGGAGATGTTTTTT. It codes for CSIQTPTGEMFF.

This clonotype showed up just once. The chain links TRBV19 to TRBJ2-1, with 13 bases identical to TRBD2. Germline CDR1 and CDR2: LNHDA and SQIVND (reference sequence). V trimming: 6 bases; J trimming: 7 bases; junction bases outside the gene matches: 9. The CDR3 has 16 amino acids. The CDR3 nucleotides are TGTGCCAGTAGAGAACTAGCGGGAGGGTCTAGGAATGAGCAGTTCTTC. Residues: CASRELAGGSRNEQFF.

This chain links TRBV11-3 with TRBJ2-7; D unclear. CDR3 length equals 13 residues. V was clipped by 0 bases and J by 4 bases, with 7 bases between them. The germline CDR1 and CDR2 sequences are SGHNT and YENEEA. CDR3 loop: CASSLDTWYEQYF. DNA of the CDR3: TGTGCCAGCAGCTTAGATACATGGTACGAGCAGTACTTC.

In this sample, this clonotype turned up once. This CDR3 is missing its conserved last phenylalanine or tryptophan, likely due to a read error. The limits of the CDR3 on the DNA are not certain, so only TCRdb's listed CDR3 is given. The genes are TRBV6-5 and TRBJ2-5; TRBD1 reflects the table's D call only, with no check against the DNA. Counting both end residues, the CDR3 totals 14 amino acids. Germline CDR1 reads MNHEY; CDR2 reads SVGAGI. CDR3 protein: CASYDTGTAGAHYV.

In regard to this clonotype: Relative to the germline gene, one junction end is altered; a read error may explain this. The chain joins TRBV7-9 to TRBJ1-4, with TRBD1 identical over 8 bases. Germline V CDR1 and CDR2: SEHNR, FQNEAQ (reference sequence). The CDR3 covers 15 residues. The CDR3 here is CASSFSGGTREILFF. CDR3 DNA sequence: TGTGCCAGCAGCTTTTCAGGGGGCACAAGGGAAATACTGTTTTTT.

The chain combines TRBV29-1 with TRBJ1-2; the D is unclear. Germline V gene data show CDR1 as SQVTM and CDR2 as ANQGSEA. The V end lost 3 bases, the J end lost 7 bases, and 15 bases lay between the germline ends. The CDR3 has 13 residues. The DNA for the CDR3 is TGCAGCGTTGATGCAAGAAGGGAAAGTGGCTACACCTTC. Amino acids: CSVDARRESGYTF.

This chain connects TRBV5-5 to TRBJ1-2; tentatively, D is TRBD1 (6 bases). This CDR3 is built from 12 residues. The germline CDR1 and CDR2 sequences are SGHKS and YYEKEE (reference sequence). Between the trimmed V and J ends, which lost 3 bases and 11 bases, there was a span of 14 bases. DNA for the CDR3: TGTGCCAGCAGCTCCTACACAGGGTATTACACCTTC. Its protein product is CASSSYTGYYTF.

This chain uses TRBV12-3 or TRBV12-4 with TRBJ2-5; D tentatively reads TRBD1 or TRBD2 (5 bases each). Trimming shortened V by 9 bases and J by 8 bases, and 25 bases separated the two germline ends. This CDR3 is 15 amino acids long. DNA of the CDR3: TGTGCCAGTAGACGGGACCCCCTAAACACGGATACCCAGTACTTC. Its protein is CASRRDPLNTDTQYF.

The chain couples TRBV6-6 to TRBJ2-3, with D tentatively TRBD1 (6 bases). V was clipped by 1 base and J by 2 bases, with 10 bases between them. In germline, CDR1 is MNHNY, CDR2 SVGAGI (reference sequence). This CDR3 region has 15 residues. The DNA for the CDR3 is TGTGCCAGCAGTTACTACAGGGCGGCCACAGATACGCAGTATTTT. It is translated as CASSYYRAATDTQYF.

On this clonotype: This may stem from a read error, because a much larger clone lies one nucleotide away. The genes are TRBV20-1 and TRBJ2-1, with TRBD2 matching 8 bases. This CDR3 is built from 14 residues. With V trimmed by 3 bases and J by 6 bases, 7 bases remained unmatched. Germline values: CDR1 DFQATT, CDR2 SNEGSKA (reference sequence). The CDR3 is CSASESGGVNEQFF. The CDR3 DNA follows: TGCAGTGCTAGTGAAAGCGGGGGTGTCAATGAGCAGTTCTTC.

Comment on this clonotype: At one end, the junction sequence differs from germline, possibly due to a read error. The chain joins TRBV11-2 to TRBJ2-2; a weak D match, TRBD2 (5 bases). Germline CDR1 SGHAT, CDR2 FQNNGV. This CDR3 has 13 amino acids. The chain's CDR3 is CASSLLESGKLFF. For the CDR3, the DNA is TGTGCCAGCAGCTTACTTGAATCCGGGAAGCTGTTTTTT.